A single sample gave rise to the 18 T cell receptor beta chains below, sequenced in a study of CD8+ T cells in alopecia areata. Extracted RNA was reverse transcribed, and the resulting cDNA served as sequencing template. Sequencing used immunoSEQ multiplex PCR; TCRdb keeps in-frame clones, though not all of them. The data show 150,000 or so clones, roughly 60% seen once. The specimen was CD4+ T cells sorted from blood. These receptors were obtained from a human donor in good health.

The CDR3 nucleotides are TGTGCCACCAGCAGGGCGACAGGGGTTGGGGCCAACGTCCTGACTTTC. This translates into CATSRATGVGANVLTF. The chain carries TRBV15 and TRBJ2-6, with 8 bases lining up with TRBD1. Germline CDR1 is LNHNV and CDR2 is YYDKDF (reference sequence). V was pared by 3 bases and J by 3 bases, with 4 bases of the junction left unmatched. This CDR3 contains 16 residues.

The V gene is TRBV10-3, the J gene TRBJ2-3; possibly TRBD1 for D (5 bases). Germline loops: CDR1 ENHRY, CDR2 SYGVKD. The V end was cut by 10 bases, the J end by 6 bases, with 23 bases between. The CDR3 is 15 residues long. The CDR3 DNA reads TGTGCCACCCGAGACAGCTCCCGCGCGTCGGATACGCAGTATTTT. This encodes CATRDSSRASDTQYF.

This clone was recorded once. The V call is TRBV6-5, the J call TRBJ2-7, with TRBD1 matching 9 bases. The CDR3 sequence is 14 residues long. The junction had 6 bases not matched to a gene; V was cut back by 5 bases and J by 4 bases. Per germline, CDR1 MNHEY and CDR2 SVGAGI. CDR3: CASSSTGGGYEQYF. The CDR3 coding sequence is TGTGCCAGCAGTAGCACAGGGGGCGGATACGAGCAGTACTTC.

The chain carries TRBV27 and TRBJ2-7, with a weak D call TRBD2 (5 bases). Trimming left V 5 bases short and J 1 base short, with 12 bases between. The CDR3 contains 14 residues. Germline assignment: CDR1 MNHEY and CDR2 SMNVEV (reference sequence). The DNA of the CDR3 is TGTGCCAGCAGTCGGGAAGTGGGATCCTACGAGCAGTACTTC. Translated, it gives CASSREVGSYEQYF.

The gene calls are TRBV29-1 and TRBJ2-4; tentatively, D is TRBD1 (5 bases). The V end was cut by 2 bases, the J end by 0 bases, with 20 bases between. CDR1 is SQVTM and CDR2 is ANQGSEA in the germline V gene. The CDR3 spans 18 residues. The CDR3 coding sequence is TGCAGCGTTGAACTGAAGGGGCAGATGGTGCTAGCCAAAAACATTCAGTACTTC. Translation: CSVELKGQMVLAKNIQYF.

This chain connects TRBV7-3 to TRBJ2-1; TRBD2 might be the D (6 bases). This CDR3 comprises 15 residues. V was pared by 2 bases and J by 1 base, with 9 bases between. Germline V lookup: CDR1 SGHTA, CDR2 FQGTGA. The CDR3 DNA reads TGTGCCAGCAGCTTATTTGGGGGGTCCTACAATGAGCAGTTCTTC. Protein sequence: CASSLFGGSYNEQFF.

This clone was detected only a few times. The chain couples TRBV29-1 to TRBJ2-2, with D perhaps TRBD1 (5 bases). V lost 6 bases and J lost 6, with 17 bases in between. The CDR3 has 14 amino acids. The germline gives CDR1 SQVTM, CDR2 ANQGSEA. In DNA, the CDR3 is TGCAGCGTCCAATCCATAGGGGTCTCCGGGGAGCTGTTTTTT. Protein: CSVQSIGVSGELFF.

The CDR3 DNA sequence: TGTGCCAGCTCACCAGCGGGGAACGAGCAGTACTTC. It yields the protein CASSPAGNEQYF. The chain joins TRBV18 to TRBJ2-7; D perhaps matches TRBD2 (6 bases). V was cut by 2 bases and J by 5 bases, with 7 bases left in between. Germline V lookup: CDR1 KGHSH, CDR2 LQKENI. The CDR3 sequence is 12 residues long.

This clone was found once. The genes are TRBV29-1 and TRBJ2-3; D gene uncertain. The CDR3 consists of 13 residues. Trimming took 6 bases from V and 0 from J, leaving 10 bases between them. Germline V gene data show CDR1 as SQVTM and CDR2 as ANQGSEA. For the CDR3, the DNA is TGCAGCGTCCCCGGTGCAAGCACAGATACGCAGTATTTT. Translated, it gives CSVPGASTDTQYF.

CDR3 bases: TGTGCCACCTCGACAGGGGACGGCACTGAAGCTTTCTTT. It is translated as CATSTGDGTEAFF. This chain uses TRBV10-3 with TRBJ1-1, with 8 bases identical to TRBD1. This CDR3 has 13 residues. The J segment lost 4 bases and the V segment lost 10 bases, leaving 8 bases of the junction unmatched. Germline V gene lookup returns CDR1 ENHRY and CDR2 SYGVKD.

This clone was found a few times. The CDR3 region has the DNA TGTGCCAGCTTGGTGGGGCGGCTGAACACCGGGGAGCTGTTTTTT. Its translation is CASLVGRLNTGELFF. The V call is TRBV28, the J call TRBJ2-2; the D gene is possibly TRBD1 (5 bases). The V gene's germline CDR1 is MDHEN and CDR2 SYDVKM. The CDR3 has 15 residues. The V and J ends lost 8 bases and 1 base respectively, with 14 bases between them.

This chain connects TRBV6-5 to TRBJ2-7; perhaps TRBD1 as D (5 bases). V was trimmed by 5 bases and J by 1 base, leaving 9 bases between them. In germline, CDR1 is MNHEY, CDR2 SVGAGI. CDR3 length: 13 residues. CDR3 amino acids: CASSDQGSYEQYF. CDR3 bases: TGTGCCAGCAGTGACCAGGGTTCCTACGAGCAGTACTTC.

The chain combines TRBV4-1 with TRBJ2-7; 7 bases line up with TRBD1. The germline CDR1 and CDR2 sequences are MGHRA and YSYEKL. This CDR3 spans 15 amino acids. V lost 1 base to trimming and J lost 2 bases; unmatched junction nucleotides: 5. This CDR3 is CASSQGGQKTYEQYF. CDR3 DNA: TGCGCCAGCAGCCAAGGGGGACAGAAGACCTACGAGCAGTACTTC.

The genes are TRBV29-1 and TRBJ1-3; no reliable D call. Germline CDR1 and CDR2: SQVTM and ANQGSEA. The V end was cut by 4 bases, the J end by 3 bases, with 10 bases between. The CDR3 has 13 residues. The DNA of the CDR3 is TGCAGCGTTGGAAGAGACGTTGGAAACACCATATATTTT. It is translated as CSVGRDVGNTIYF. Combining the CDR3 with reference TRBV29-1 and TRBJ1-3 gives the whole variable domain SAVISQKPSRDICQRGTSLTIQCQVDSQVTMMFWYRQQPGQSLTLIATANQGSEATYESGFVIDKFPISRPNLTFSTLTVSNMSPEDSSIYLCSVGRDVGNTIYFGEGSWLTVV.

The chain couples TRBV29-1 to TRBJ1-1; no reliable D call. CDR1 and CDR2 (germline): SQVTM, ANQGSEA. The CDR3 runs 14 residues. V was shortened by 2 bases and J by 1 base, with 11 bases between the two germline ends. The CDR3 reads CSVEWRHKNTEAFF. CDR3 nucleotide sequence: TGCAGCGTTGAATGGAGACACAAGAACACTGAAGCTTTCTTT. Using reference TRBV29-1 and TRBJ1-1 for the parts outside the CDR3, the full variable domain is SAVISQKPSRDICQRGTSLTIQCQVDSQVTMMFWYRQQPGQSLTLIATANQGSEATYESGFVIDKFPISRPNLTFSTLTVSNMSPEDSSIYLCSVEWRHKNTEAFFGQGTRLTVV.

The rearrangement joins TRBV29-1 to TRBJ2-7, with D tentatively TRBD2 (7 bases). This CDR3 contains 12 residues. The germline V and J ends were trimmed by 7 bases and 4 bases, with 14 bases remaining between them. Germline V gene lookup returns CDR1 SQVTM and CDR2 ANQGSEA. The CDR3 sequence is CSGGASGYEQYF. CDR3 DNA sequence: TGCAGCGGGGGGGCTAGCGGTTACGAGCAGTACTTC.

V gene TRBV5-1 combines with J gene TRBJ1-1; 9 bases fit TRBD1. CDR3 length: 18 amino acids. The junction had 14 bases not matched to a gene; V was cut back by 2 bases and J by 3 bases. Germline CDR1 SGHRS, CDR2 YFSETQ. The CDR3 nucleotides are TGCGCCAGCAGCTTTCGTCTTAACAGGGGGCTTCGGTACACTGAAGCTTTCTTT. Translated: CASSFRLNRGLRYTEAFF.

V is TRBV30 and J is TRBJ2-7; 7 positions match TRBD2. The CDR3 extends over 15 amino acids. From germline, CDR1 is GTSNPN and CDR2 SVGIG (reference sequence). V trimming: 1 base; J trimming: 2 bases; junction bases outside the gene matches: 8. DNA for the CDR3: TGTGCCTGGAGTGAATTGGAGCTAGCGGCCTACGAGCAGTACTTC. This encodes CAWSELELAAYEQYF.